Detailed here is one TCR beta chain. Its specificity is not known. This sample is drawn from a study of shared clonotypes between healthy human individuals. For the study at large: Each donor's CD4 naive and CD4 memory cells filled three plates apiece, CD8 naive two, and CD8 memory one. Findings and limits, study-wide: Among the subsets, naive ones generally showed larger estimated richness than memory ones.

Libraries were prepared by immunoSEQ multiplex PCR; TCRdb keeps only in-frame clonotypes and omits some of them. The sample holds 550,000 to 600,000 clones; about 98% are singletons and the top ten take more than 0.3%. Naive-designated CD8 cells lacked CD45RO, were positively enriched for CCR7, and omitted terminally differentiated effector memory CD45RA+ cells. CDR3 length: 14 residues. Per the germline V gene, CDR1 is SEHNR and CDR2 is FQNEAQ (reference sequence). Unmatched junction bases numbered 8, after V lost 5 bases and J lost 7 bases. Sequencing was done on a sample of naive CD8+ T cells sorted from blood. The chain combines TRBV7-9 with TRBJ2-1; 7 bases map to TRBD1. This clonotype was obtained from a man aged 25 to 40 in good health. This chain's CDR3 is CASSAPLQGNEQFF. The CDR3 region has the DNA TGTGCCAGCAGCGCCCCCTTACAGGGGAATGAGCAGTTCTTC.